This TCR beta chain was identified in a study of blood T cell repertoires in COVID-19. There are 16 residues in the CDR3. Assay used: immunoSEQ multiplex PCR; TCRdb lists only in-frame clones, some missing. The data hold about 400,000 clones, with over 75% observed a single time. The study recruited people aged about 18 to 89 years across about two dozen US areas. Cohorts were based on clinical histories the participants reported. For recovered donors of Cohort 3, there were two negative PCRs, clearance, or symptom resolution. Sequenced: PBMCs or T cells enriched from blood (not recorded which). This chain uses TRBV21-1 with TRBJ2-2; the listed D gene, TRBD2, was not tested against the DNA. TRBV21-1 is marked as a pseudogene. This TCR derives from a woman in her thirties who had recovered from COVID-19. CDR3 DNA sequence: TGTGCCAGCAGCAAACGGGTCCTACTTGAGGGCGGGGAGCTGTTTTTT. Translated: CASSKRVLLEGGELFF.